This entry concerns a single T cell receptor beta chain. The data are from a study of blood T cell repertoires in COVID-19. Study overall: Sites in the United States, Italy and Spain provided acute and convalescent COVID-19 samples. The cDNA or gDNA used as material had been derived from T cells, B-cell-depleted T cells, or PBMCs.

Methods used by the authors: Estimation of nucleated cell counts relied on the amplification of reference gene primers. Sequencing used immunoSEQ multiplex PCR; TCRdb keeps in-frame clones, though not all of them. That table is the source of V, J and clone size, and D and trimming were worked out from the DNA. The sample carries some 170,000 clones, over 80% recorded once. The germline CDR1 and CDR2 sequences are GTSNPN and SVGIG (reference sequence). The CDR3 is 13 residues long. V lost 4 bases to trimming and J lost 3 bases, with 12 bases between them. The J gene is TRBJ1-1, the V gene TRBV30; perhaps TRBD1 as D (5 bases). This TCR was recovered from a woman older than 75 with active or convalescent COVID-19. The sample consisted of peripheral blood. The CDR3 region is CAWKVGGHTEAFF. CDR3 in DNA: TGTGCCTGGAAAGTGGGGGGACACACTGAAGCTTTCTTT.